This record looks at one T cell receptor (beta chain) sequence and its context. This table comes from immunoSEQ multiplex PCR, and its TCRdb copy is limited to in-frame clones, with some not included. The sample has about 30,000 clones; around 85% are singletons. CDR1 and CDR2 (germline): LGHNT, FRNRAP. V was clipped by 2 bases and J by 3 bases, with 7 bases between them. This CDR3 spans 13 amino acids. Noted time point: time of PML onset. PML was confirmed by JC virus DNA in cerebrospinal fluid. The sample originates from a study of multiple sclerosis patients with progressive multifocal leukoencephalopathy.

This receptor was identified in a woman aged 25 to 39 with progressive multifocal leukoencephalopathy. The genes are TRBV12-5 and TRBJ1-1, with D possibly matching TRBD1 (5 bases). The sequences come from PBMCs, collected from a patient treated with natalizumab. The CDR3 loop is CASGLWGDTEAFF. As DNA, the CDR3 is TGTGCTAGTGGTTTGTGGGGGGACACTGAAGCTTTCTTT.